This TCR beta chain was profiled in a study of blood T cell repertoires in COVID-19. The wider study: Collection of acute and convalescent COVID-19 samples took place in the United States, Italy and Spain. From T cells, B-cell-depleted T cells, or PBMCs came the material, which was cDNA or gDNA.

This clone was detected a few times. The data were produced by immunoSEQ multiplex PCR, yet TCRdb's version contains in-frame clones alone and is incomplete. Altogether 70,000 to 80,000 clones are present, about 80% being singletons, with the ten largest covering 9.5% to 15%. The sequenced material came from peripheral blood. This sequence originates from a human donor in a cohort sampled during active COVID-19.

The CDR3 loop is CASSSNTLAGGPTDTQYF. The CDR3 DNA reads as TGTGCCAGCAGTTCCAACACGCTAGCGGGAGGCCCCACAGATACGCAGTATTTT. This rearrangement joins TRBV6-2 or TRBV6-3 to TRBJ2-3, with 11 bases matching TRBD2. Losses at the gene ends were 4 bases for V and 2 bases for J; bases not matched to a gene: 11. The CDR3 has 18 residues. Germline V gene sequence: CDR1 MNHEY, CDR2 SVGEGT.